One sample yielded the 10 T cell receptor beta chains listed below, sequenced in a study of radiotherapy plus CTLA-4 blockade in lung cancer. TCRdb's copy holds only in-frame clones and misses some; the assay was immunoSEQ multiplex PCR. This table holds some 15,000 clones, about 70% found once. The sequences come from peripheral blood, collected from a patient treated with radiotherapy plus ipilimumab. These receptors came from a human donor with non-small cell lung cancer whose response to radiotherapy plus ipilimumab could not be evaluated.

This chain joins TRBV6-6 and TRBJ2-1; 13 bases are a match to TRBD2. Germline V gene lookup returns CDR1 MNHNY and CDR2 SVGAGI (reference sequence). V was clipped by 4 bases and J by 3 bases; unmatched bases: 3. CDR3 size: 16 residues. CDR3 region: CASSSRTSGGYNEQFF. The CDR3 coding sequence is TGTGCCAGCAGTTCCCGGACTAGCGGGGGCTACAATGAGCAGTTCTTC.

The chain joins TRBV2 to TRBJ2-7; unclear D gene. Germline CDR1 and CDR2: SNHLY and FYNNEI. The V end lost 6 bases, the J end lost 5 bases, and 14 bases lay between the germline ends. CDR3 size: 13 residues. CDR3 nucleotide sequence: TGTGCCAGCAGGGTACAACCCCCCCACGAGCAGTACTTC. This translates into CASRVQPPHEQYF. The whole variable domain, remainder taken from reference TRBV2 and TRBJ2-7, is EPEVTQTPSHQVTQMGQEVILRCVPISNHLYFYWYRQILGQKVEFLVSFYNNEISEKSEIFDDQFSVERPDGSNFTLKIRSTKLEDSAMYFCASRVQPPHEQYFGPGTRLTVT.

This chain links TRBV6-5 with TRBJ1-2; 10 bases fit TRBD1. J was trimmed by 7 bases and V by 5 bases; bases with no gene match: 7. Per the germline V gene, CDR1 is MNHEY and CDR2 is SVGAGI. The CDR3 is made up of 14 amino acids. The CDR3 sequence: CASSAPGQGTGYTF. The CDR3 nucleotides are TGTGCCAGCAGTGCTCCGGGACAGGGGACTGGCTACACCTTC.

CDR3 region: CASSEGGFQQFF. CDR3 nucleotide sequence: TGTGCCAGCAGCGAGGGCGGGTTTCAGCAGTTCTTC. V and J are TRBV9 and TRBJ2-1; tentatively, D is TRBD2 (5 bases). The CDR3 totals 12 residues. Germline CDR1 reads SGDLS; CDR2 reads YYNGEE. V dropped 3 bases and J dropped 11 bases, with 12 bases sitting between them.

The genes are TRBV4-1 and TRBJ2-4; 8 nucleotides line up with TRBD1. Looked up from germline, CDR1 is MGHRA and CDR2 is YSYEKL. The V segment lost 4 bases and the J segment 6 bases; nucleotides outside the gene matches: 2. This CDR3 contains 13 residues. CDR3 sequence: CASSLDRVNIQYF. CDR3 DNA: TGCGCCAGCAGCCTGGACAGGGTAAACATTCAGTACTTC.

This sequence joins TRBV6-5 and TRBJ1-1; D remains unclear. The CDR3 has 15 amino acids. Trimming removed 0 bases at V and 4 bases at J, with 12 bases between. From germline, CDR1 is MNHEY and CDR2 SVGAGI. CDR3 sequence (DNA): TGTGCCAGCAGTTACTCCCCCAAATCCGGCACTGAAGCTTTCTTT. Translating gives CASSYSPKSGTEAFF.

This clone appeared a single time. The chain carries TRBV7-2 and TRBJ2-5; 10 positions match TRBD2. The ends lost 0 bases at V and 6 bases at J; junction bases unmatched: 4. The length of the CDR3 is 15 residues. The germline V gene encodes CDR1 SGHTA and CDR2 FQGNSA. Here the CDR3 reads CASSLAGTSAQTQYF. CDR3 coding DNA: TGTGCCAGCAGCTTAGCGGGGACTAGCGCTCAGACCCAGTACTTC.

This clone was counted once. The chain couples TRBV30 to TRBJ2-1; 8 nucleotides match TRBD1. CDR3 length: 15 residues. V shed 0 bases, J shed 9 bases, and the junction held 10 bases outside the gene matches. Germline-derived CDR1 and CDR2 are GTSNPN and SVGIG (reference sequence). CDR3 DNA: TGTGCCTGGAGTGTAGGTGGGACAGGCAATCGTGAGCAGTTCTTC. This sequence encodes CAWSVGGTGNREQFF.

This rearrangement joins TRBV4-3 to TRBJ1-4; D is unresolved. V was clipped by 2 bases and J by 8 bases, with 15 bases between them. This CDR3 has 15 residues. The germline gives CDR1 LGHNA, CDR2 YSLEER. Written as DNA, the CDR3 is TGCGCCAGCAGCCAACTGAGGGAAGGCGGGGAAAAACTGTTTTTT. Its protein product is CASSQLREGGEKLFF.

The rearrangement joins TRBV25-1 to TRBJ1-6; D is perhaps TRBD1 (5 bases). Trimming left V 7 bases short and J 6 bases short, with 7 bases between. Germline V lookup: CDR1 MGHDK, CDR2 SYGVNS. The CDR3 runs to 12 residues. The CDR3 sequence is CASTGLNSPLHF. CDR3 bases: TGTGCCAGCACGGGACTTAATTCACCCCTCCACTTT. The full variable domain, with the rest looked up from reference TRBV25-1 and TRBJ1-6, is EADIYQTPRYLVIGTGKKITLECSQTMGHDKMYWYQQDPGMELHLIHYSYGVNSTEKGDLSSESTVSRIRTEHFPLTLESARPSHTSQYLCASTGLNSPLHFGNGTRLTVT.